This is a list of T cell receptor beta chains from one sample in a study of shared clonotypes between healthy human individuals. The method was immunoSEQ multiplex PCR; TCRdb's version includes in-frame clones alone and lacks a portion of them. The top ten hold 0.36% of the sample, which has about 2.4 million clones, 80% to 95% seen once. The sequencing sample was made of naive CD4+ T cells from PBMCs. The source is a man aged 18 to 35 in good health. Some clones in this sample may be carry-over from other donors' samples. CDR3s include the opening cysteine and the closing phenylalanine or tryptophan. D genes are given only for firm matches. Clone size, where shown, is once, few, many, or a class for clones that have expanded.

length	size	V	D	J	CDR3	DNA
21	-	TRBV4-1	TRBD1	TRBJ1-3	CASSQEPGSGMGQGARNTIYF	TGCGCCAGCAGCCAAGAACCGGGATCCGGTATGGGGCAGGGGGCCCGGAACACCATATATTTT
14	-	TRBV6-5	-	TRBJ1-4	CASSYSEQGRKLFF	TGTGCCAGCAGTTACTCGGAGCAGGGTAGGAAACTGTTTTTT
16	-	TRBV4-1	-	TRBJ2-7	CASSSHLSSGAYEQYF	TGCGCCAGCAGCTCCCACCTATCCTCGGGGGCCTACGAGCAGTACTTC
15	once	TRBV4-1	TRBD2	TRBJ2-7	CASSQVGGRQYEQYF	TGCGCCAGCAGCCAAGTCGGCGGGAGACAGTACGAGCAGTACTTC
11	-	TRBV29-1	-	TRBJ2-7	CSVDTFAEQYF	TGCAGCGTCGACACATTTGCCGAGCAGTACTTC
21	-	TRBV4-1	TRBD2	TRBJ2-1	CASSQEGVASGRLSSYNEQFF	TGCGCCAGCAGCCAAGAGGGGGTGGCTAGCGGGAGGCTTAGCTCCTACAATGAGCAGTTCTTC
15	-	TRBV7-9	TRBD1	TRBJ2-7	CASSLSGQGPYEQYF	TGTGCCAGCAGCCTCTCGGGACAGGGGCCCTACGAGCAGTACTTC
17	-	TRBV27	-	TRBJ1-3	CASSPREDRPSGNTIYF	TGTGCCAGCAGTCCTCGGGAGGACAGACCCTCTGGAAACACCATATATTTT
14	-	TRBV29-1	-	TRBJ2-7	CSAKPFARSYEQYF	TGCAGCGCGAAACCTTTTGCCCGATCCTACGAGCAGTACTTC
14	-	TRBV5-1	-	TRBJ1-4	CASSQTTTNEKLFF	TGCGCCAGCAGCCAGACGACGACTAATGAAAAACTGTTTTTT
12	-	TRBV11-2	-	TRBJ2-7	CASRGWSGEQYF	TGTGCCAGCCGCGGCTGGTCTGGCGAGCAGTACTTC
13	once	TRBV27	-	TRBJ1-1	CASSSQTGIVSFF	TGTGCCAGCAGTTCCCAGACAGGAATTGTGTCTTTCTTT
15	-	TRBV13	TRBD1	TRBJ1-2	CASSTRGTGYYGYTF	TGTGCCAGCAGCACCCGCGGGACAGGCTACTATGGCTACACCTTC
16	-	TRBV27	-	TRBJ2-7	CASTLLPLIRENEQYF	TGTGCCAGCACCCTCCTCCCCCTGATCCGAGAGAACGAGCAGTACTTC
13	-	TRBV7-9	-	TRBJ1-1	CASSTRVGTEAFF	TGTGCCAGCAGCACGCGGGTTGGCACTGAAGCTTTCTTT